The clone carrying this TCR beta chain occurred once. Its antigen is unknown. The sample is drawn from a study of T cell responses to AZD1222 COVID-19 vaccine. Study background: Pooling covered second doses at about 4 or about 12 weeks.

CDR3 length: 15 residues. In germline, CDR1 is SGHRS, CDR2 YFSETQ. The ends lost 3 bases at V and 4 bases at J; junction bases unmatched: 6. The protocol was immunoSEQ multiplex PCR, while the TCRdb copy is restricted to in-frame clones and leaves out a portion. Seen here are about 78,000 clones, about nine tenths observed once, and the top ten hold over 20%. Findings of the study overall: Spike-wide coverage was observed for vaccine-associated CD4 TCRs, with dominant responses at 160-218 and 743-854.

The material sequenced was peripheral blood, taken on day 0 of AZD1222 vaccination. V usage is TRBV5-1 and J usage is TRBJ2-7, with 11 positions matching TRBD2. This TCR was recovered from an adult in good health. In nucleotides, the CDR3 is TGCGCCAGCAGCTCCTTGACTAGCGGGGCTTACGAGCAGTACTTC. It is translated as CASSSLTSGAYEQYF.